This is a list of T cell receptor beta chains from one sample in a study of cytomegalovirus exposure and HLA in healthy donors. Sequencing was performed with immunoSEQ multiplex PCR; in TCRdb, only in-frame clones are kept and a portion is missing. This sample's table reports about 160,000 clones. The sample comprised PBMCs. Receptor source: a man aged 25 to 45 in good health and CMV-seronegative. Each CDR3 is given with its conserved first and last residue. The D gene is left open where the match is weak.

TRBV7-9	TRBD1	TRBJ1-5	TGTGCCAGCAGCTCCCGCCCCCGGACAGGTCTTATCATTAGTCAGCCCCAGCATTTT	CASSSRPRTGLIISQPQHF
TRBV28	-	TRBJ1-5	TGTGCCAGCAGTCCCCTCAAAGCGGGGGGGGGAGGCAATCAGCCCCAGCATTTT	CASSPLKAGGGGNQPQHF
TRBV15	TRBD2	TRBJ2-1	TGTGCCACCAGCAGAGGGCGGGGTACTAGCGGGAGGGTGAGCTCCTACAATGAGCAGTTCTTC	CATSRGRGTSGRVSSYNEQFF
TRBV10-3	TRBD2	TRBJ2-3	TGTGCCATCAGGGGGGGGATCACGGATACGCAGTATTTT	CAIRGGITDTQYF
TRBV10-3	-	TRBJ1-5	TGTGCCATCCGTTATTCGGAGAATCAGCCCCAGCATTTT	CAIRYSENQPQHF
TRBV7-8	TRBD1	TRBJ1-1	TGTGCCAGCAGCTCCCGACAGGGTGAAGCTTTCTTT	CASSSRQGEAFF
TRBV10-3	-	TRBJ1-1	TGTGCCATCAGTGAGGTGGGGGACGGGGGTGAAGCTTTCTTT	CAISEVGDGGEAFF
TRBV2	TRBD1	TRBJ1-1	TGTGCCAGCAGGGGACAGGGGGCGGTAGGGACTGAAGCTTTCTTT	CASRGQGAVGTEAFF
TRBV5-6	-	TRBJ1-2	TGTGCCAGCAGCCTGCCCGGGGAGGACTATGGCTACACCTTC	CASSLPGEDYGYTF
TRBV11-2	TRBD2	TRBJ2-1	TGTGCCAGCAGCTTAGGTCTAGCGGGATCCTACAATGAGCAGTTCTTC	CASSLGLAGSYNEQFF
TRBV10-3	-	TRBJ2-1	TGTGCCACCCTTGTGACCCTAGAATACAATGAGCAGTTCTTC	CATLVTLEYNEQFF
TRBV5-1	TRBD1	TRBJ1-2	TGCGCCAGCAGCTTGGTTAAGGGGGCTCTTAACTATGGCTACACCTTC	CASSLVKGALNYGYTF
TRBV7-9	-	TRBJ2-7	TGTGCCAGCAGCTTACGAGAAATCTACGAGCAGTACTTC	CASSLREIYEQYF
TRBV27	-	TRBJ1-5	TGTGCCAGCAGTTTCAGGTGGGAGGGGGGGAATCAGCCCCAGCATTTT	CASSFRWEGGNQPQHF
TRBV5-4	TRBD2	TRBJ2-5	TGTGCCAGCAGCCCCGGACTAGCGGCGCAAGAGACCCAGTACTTC	CASSPGLAAQETQYF
TRBV11-2	-	TRBJ2-5	TGTGCCAGCAGCTTATTCGCAGCGACTGAAGAGACCCAGTACTTC	CASSLFAATEETQYF
TRBV6-1	-	TRBJ2-7	TGTGCCAGCAGTGGAGAAGAGCGGGCGGGTTCCTACGAGCAGTACTTC	CASSGEERAGSYEQYF
TRBV27	-	TRBJ1-1	TGTGCCAGCAGTCATCAGGCGTTCACTGAAGCTTTCTTT	CASSHQAFTEAFF
TRBV6-6	-	TRBJ2-3	TGTGCCAGCAGTTGGCCACCCGATACGCAGTATTTT	CASSWPPDTQYF
TRBV6-1	TRBD2	TRBJ2-1	TGTGCCAGCCCCAGGGCTAGCGGATCCTACAATGAGCAGTTCTTC	CASPRASGSYNEQFF
TRBV21-1	-	TRBJ1-2	TGTGCCAGCAGCATACGGGACAGGGAGAAGGGCTACACCTTC	CASSIRDREKGYTF
TRBV2	-	TRBJ2-1	TGTGCCAGCAGTGGCTCAACAACTACAATGATCCAGTTCTTC	CASSGSTTTMIQFF
TRBV6-4	-	TRBJ1-1	TGTGCCAGCAAAGACTGGAACACTGAAGCTTTCTTT	CASKDWNTEAFF
TRBV5-1	TRBD2	TRBJ2-5	TGCGCCAGCAGCTTGACCAGCGGGAGTATTAGAGAGACCCAGTACTTC	CASSLTSGSIRETQYF
TRBV5-1	TRBD1	TRBJ2-1	TGCGCCAGCAGCTTGGAATCAGGGGGCTACGGGTGGCAGTTCTTC	CASSLESGGYGWQFF
TRBV25-1	TRBD2	TRBJ2-7	TGTGCCAGCAGCCTGGGTGGGAGGGCTCACGAGCAGTACTTC	CASSLGGRAHEQYF
TRBV18	TRBD1	TRBJ2-1	TGTGCCAGCTCACCCCCTCGACAGGGCTCCTACAATGAGCAGTTCTTC	CASSPPRQGSYNEQFF
TRBV10-2	TRBD1	TRBJ1-2	TGCGCCAGCACCCCGCGACAGGGGAACTATGGCTACACCTTC	CASTPRQGNYGYTF
TRBV28	TRBD1	TRBJ2-7	TGTGCCAGCAGAACAGGGGATTTAGCCTACGAGCAGTACTTC	CASRTGDLAYEQYF
TRBV27	TRBD2	TRBJ2-1	TGTGCCAGCAGTTTGGGACTACCGCCCGTGGAGCAGTTCTTC	CASSLGLPPVEQFF
TRBV30	-	TRBJ2-7	TGTGCCTGGAATCGAGGCGGATTAACCTACGAGCAGTACTTC	CAWNRGGLTYEQYF
TRBV19	TRBD2	TRBJ2-3	TGTGCCAGTAAAGGGACTAGCGGGAGTGGGGTCGATACGCAGTATTTT	CASKGTSGSGVDTQYF
TRBV10-3	TRBD2	TRBJ2-7	TGTGCCATCAGTGAAGGCACTAGCGGGATCTACGAGCAGTACTTC	CAISEGTSGIYEQYF
TRBV4-3	-	TRBJ1-4	TGCGCCAGCAGCCAAGATATGACGGGAAATGGAGAAAAACTGTTTTTT	CASSQDMTGNGEKLFF
TRBV7-9	-	TRBJ1-1	TGTGCCAGCAGTTCTCAGACAGAGACTGAAGCTTTCTTT	CASSSQTETEAFF
TRBV6-4	TRBD2	TRBJ2-1	TGTGCCAGCAGTGTTTTAGCGGGAGCATCGTACAATGAGCAGTTCTTC	CASSVLAGASYNEQFF
TRBV7-2	-	TRBJ2-1	TGTGCCAGCAGCTGGGCCGGTGCGCCTTTACAGTTCTTC	CASSWAGAPLQFF
TRBV7-2	-	TRBJ2-7	TGTGCCAGCAGCTTTGGCCGGGACTTTAACTACGAGCAGTACTTC	CASSFGRDFNYEQYF
TRBV11-3	-	TRBJ2-3	TGTGCCAGCAGCTCCGGAGTCACAGATACGCAGTATTTT	CASSSGVTDTQYF
TRBV19	TRBD1	TRBJ1-1	TGTGCCAGTAGTCTACCGGGACAGGGTTCTCCGCGAGCTTTCTTT	CASSLPGQGSPRAFF
TRBV5-1	TRBD1	TRBJ1-5	TGCGCCAGCAGCGCCGGGACAGGGGGAAGCAATCAGCCCCAGCATTTT	CASSAGTGGSNQPQHF
TRBV5-8	TRBD2	TRBJ2-7	TGTGCCAGCAGCTTGGCCCACTCAGCGGGATTCCGCTACGAGCAGTACTTC	CASSLAHSAGFRYEQYF
TRBV5-4	-	TRBJ2-7	TGTGCCAGCAGTCCAGGGCCTCCCTACGAGCAGTACTTC	CASSPGPPYEQYF
TRBV5-1	-	TRBJ2-1	TGCGCCAGCAGCTTGGCAGGGCCCCCCTACAATGAGCAGTTCTTC	CASSLAGPPYNEQFF
TRBV5-1	-	TRBJ2-1	TGCGCCAGCAGCTTGGACAGCGGAAGCTCCTACAATGAGCAGTTCTTC	CASSLDSGSSYNEQFF
TRBV9	TRBD1	TRBJ2-1	TGTGCCAGCAGCGTAGACAGACAGGGCCATGAGCAGTTCTTC	CASSVDRQGHEQFF
TRBV7-3	-	TRBJ2-1	TGTGCCAGCAGCTTAACGTTCGCGGGAAACAATGAGCAGTTCTTC	CASSLTFAGNNEQFF
TRBV19	TRBD1	TRBJ1-1	TGTGCCAGTAGTCCCGCCTCAGGGGGCACTGAAGCTTTCTTT	CASSPASGGTEAFF
TRBV5-4	TRBD2	TRBJ2-1	TGTGCCAGCAGCTTGGTCCCGGGACTAGCGGGAGCCTCCATCAATGAGCAGTTCTTC	CASSLVPGLAGASINEQFF
TRBV7-9	-	TRBJ2-2	TGTGCCAGCAGCTTTATCGGGGAGCTGTTTTTT	CASSFIGELFF
TRBV30	-	TRBJ1-3	TGTGCCTGGACAGGGTCTGGAAACACCATATATTTT	CAWTGSGNTIYF
TRBV20-1	-	TRBJ1-2	TGCAGTGCTACAGGGGATGGCTACACCTTC	CSATGDGYTF
TRBV10-2	-	TRBJ1-1	TGCGCCAGCAGTGAGTTGCAGGAAATTGAAGCTTTCTTT	CASSELQEIEAFF
TRBV7-2	-	TRBJ1-2	TGTGCCAGCAGCTTAGACCACAGTACTAACTATGGCTACACCTTC	CASSLDHSTNYGYTF